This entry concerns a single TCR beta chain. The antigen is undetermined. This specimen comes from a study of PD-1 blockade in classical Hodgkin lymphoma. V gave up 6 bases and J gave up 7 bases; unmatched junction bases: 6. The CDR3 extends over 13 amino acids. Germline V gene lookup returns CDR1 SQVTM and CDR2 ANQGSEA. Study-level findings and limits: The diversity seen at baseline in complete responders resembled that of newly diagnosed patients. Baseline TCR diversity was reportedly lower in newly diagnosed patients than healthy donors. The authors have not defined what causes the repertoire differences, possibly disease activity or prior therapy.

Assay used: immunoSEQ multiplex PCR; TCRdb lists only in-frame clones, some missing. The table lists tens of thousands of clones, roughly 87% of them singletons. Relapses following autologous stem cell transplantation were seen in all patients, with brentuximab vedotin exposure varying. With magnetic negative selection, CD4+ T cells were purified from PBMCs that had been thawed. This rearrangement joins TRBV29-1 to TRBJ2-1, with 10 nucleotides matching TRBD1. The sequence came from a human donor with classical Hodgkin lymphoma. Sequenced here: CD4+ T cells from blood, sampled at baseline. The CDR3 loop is CSVGQGLVNEQFF. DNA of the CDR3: TGCAGCGTGGGACAGGGGTTGGTGAATGAGCAGTTCTTC.